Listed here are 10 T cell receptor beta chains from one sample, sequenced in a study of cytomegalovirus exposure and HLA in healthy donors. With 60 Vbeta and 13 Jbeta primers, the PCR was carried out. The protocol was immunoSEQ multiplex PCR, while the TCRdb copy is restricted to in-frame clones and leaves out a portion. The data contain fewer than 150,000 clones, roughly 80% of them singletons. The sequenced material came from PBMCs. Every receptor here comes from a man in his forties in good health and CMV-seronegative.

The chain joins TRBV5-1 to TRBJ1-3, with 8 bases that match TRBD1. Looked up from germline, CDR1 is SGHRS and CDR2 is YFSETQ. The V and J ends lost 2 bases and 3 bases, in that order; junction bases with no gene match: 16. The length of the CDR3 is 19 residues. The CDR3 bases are TGCGCCAGCAGCTTCGCAGGACAGGGCCCAGGTAGCGTTGGAAACACCATATATTTT. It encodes CASSFAGQGPGSVGNTIYF.

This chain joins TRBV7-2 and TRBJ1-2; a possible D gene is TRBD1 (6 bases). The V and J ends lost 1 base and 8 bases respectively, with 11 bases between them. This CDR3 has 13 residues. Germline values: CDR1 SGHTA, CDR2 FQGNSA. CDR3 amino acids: CASSLVGARGYTF. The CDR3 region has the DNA TGTGCCAGCAGCTTAGTGGGGGCCAGGGGCTACACCTTC.

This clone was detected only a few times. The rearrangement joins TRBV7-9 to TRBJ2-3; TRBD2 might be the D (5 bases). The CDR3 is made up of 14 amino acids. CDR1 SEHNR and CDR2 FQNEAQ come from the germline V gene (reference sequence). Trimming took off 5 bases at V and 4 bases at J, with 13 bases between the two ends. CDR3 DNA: TGTGCCAGCAGCGATTGGGGAGAATCAGATACGCAGTATTTT. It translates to CASSDWGESDTQYF.

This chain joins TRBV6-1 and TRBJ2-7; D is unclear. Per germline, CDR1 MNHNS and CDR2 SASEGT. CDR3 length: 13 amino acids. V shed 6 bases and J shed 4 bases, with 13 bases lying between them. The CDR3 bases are TGTGCCAGCAGAGAGGCGCCCATATACGAGCAGTACTTC. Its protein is CASREAPIYEQYF.

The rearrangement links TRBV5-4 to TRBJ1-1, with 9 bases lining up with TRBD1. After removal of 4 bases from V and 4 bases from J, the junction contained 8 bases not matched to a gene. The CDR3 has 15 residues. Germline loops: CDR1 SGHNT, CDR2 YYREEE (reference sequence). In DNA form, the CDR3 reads TGTGCCAGCAGCCCCACCGGGACAGGGCCCACTGAAGCTTTCTTT. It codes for CASSPTGTGPTEAFF.

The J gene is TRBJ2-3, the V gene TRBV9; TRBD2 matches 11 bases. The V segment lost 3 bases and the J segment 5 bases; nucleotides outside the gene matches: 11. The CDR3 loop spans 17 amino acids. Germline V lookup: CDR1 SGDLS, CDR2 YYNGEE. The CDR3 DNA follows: TGTGCCAGCAGCGGCCGACTAGCGGGATCTTCGGGAGATACGCAGTATTTT. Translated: CASSGRLAGSSGDTQYF.

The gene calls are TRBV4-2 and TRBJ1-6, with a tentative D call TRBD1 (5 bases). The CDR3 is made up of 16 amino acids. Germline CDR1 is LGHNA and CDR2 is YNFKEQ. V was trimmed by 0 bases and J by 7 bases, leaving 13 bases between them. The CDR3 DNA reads TGTGCCAGCAGCCAAGACAGGGAGGGGACCAATTCACCCCTCCACTTT. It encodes CASSQDREGTNSPLHF.

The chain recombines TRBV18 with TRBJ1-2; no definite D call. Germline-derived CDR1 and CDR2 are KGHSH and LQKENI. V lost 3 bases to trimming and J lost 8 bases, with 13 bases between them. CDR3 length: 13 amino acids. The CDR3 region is CASSPALYEGYTF. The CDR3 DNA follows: TGTGCCAGCTCACCGGCCCTGTATGAAGGCTACACCTTC. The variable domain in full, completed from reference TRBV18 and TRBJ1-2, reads NAGVMQNPRHLVRRRGQEARLRCSPMKGHSHVYWYRQLPEEGLKFMVYLQKENIIDESGMPKERFSAEFPKEGPSILRIQQVVRGDSAAYFCASSPALYEGYTFGSGTRLTVV.

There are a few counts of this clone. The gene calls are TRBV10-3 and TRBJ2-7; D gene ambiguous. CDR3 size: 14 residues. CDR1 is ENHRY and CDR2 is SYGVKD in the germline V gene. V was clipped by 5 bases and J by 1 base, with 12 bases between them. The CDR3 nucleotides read TGTGCCATCAGTACCGCGTTGGAGTCCTACGAGCAGTACTTC. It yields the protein CAISTALESYEQYF.

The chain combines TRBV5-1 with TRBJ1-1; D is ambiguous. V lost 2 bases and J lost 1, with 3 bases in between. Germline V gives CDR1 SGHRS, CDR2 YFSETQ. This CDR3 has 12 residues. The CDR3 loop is CASSFKNTEAFF. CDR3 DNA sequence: TGCGCCAGCAGCTTTAAGAACACTGAAGCTTTCTTT.